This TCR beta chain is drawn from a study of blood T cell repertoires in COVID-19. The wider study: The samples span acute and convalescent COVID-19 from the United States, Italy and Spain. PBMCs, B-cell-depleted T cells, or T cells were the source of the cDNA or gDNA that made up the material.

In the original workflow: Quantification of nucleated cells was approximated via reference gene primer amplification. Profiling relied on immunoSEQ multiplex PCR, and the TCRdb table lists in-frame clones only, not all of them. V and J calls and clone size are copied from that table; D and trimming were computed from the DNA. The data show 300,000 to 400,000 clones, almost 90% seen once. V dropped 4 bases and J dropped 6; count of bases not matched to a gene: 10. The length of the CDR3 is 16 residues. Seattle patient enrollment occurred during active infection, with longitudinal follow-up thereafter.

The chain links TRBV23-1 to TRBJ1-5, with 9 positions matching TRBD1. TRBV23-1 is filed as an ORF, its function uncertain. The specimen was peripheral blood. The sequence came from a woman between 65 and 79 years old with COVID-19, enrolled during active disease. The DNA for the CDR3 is TGCGCCAGCAGTCCTACCGGACAGGGGTGGGGTCAGCCCCAGCATTTT. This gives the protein CASSPTGQGWGQPQHF.